The 2 T cell receptor beta chains listed next were all sequenced from one sample in a study of shared clonotypes between healthy human individuals. Generated by immunoSEQ multiplex PCR, the TCRdb table keeps only in-frame clones and is missing some. The sample lists about 500,000 clones; 77% were seen once. The sequenced sample was PBMCs. The source is a woman aged 40 to 55 in good health. Some clones in this sample may be carry-over from other donors' samples.

The V call is TRBV7-5, the J call TRBJ2-1; the table's D gene call, TRBD2, was not cross checked with the DNA. TRBV7-5 is a documented pseudogene. The CDR3 runs 15 residues. CDR3 residues: CARSFGGRYYNEQFF. CDR3 DNA sequence: TGTGCCAGAAGCTTTGGGGGGAGGTACTACAATGAGCAGTTCTTC.

This clone occurred a few times. The V gene is TRBV4-1, the J gene TRBJ2-1, with 10 positions matching TRBD2. From germline, CDR1 is MGHRA and CDR2 YSYEKL. The junction had 13 bases not matched to a gene; V was cut back by 1 base and J by 7 bases. The CDR3 is 18 residues long. The CDR3 region has the DNA TGCGCCAGCAGCCAAGTCAGTCCAGCGGGAGGGGGTAAGAATGAGCAGTTCTTC. Translated: CASSQVSPAGGGKNEQFF.